This T cell receptor beta chain was captured by sequencing in a study of control samples from healthy donors and cancer patients. The protocol was immunoSEQ multiplex PCR, while the TCRdb copy is restricted to in-frame clones and leaves out a portion. Here the sample spans 150,000 to 200,000 clones, about 94% being singletons. Germline V gives CDR1 SGHVS, CDR2 FQNEAQ. The CDR3 runs 15 residues. V lost 5 bases and J lost 3; bases outside the gene matches: 3. Sequencing used blood. The chain has TRBV7-8 and TRBJ2-1, with 11 nucleotides matching TRBD2. The source is a woman in her 30s in good health. The CDR3, as DNA: TGTGCCAGCAGCAATAGCGGGAGGGACTACAATGAGCAGTTCTTC. It encodes CASSNSGRDYNEQFF. The full variable domain, in which reference TRBV7-8 and TRBJ2-1 provide the parts outside the CDR3, is GAGVSQSPRYKVAKRGQDVALRCDPISGHVSLFWYQQALGQGPEFLTYFQNEAQLDKSGLPSDRFFAERPEGSVSTLKIQRTQQEDSAVYLCASSNSGRDYNEQFFGPGTRLTVL.